Listed below are T cell receptor beta chains from one sample, sequenced in a study of vaccination and CD4 T cells after COVID-19. Their antigen targets remain unknown. One entry per CDR3 protein results from TCRdb running MiXCR on the PCR reads. The profile covers more than 9,000 distinct CDR3 sequences, with around 40% appearing a single time and around a quarter taken by the ten largest. The sample comprised cultured CD4+ T cells from blood. These receptors originate from a human donor with COVID-19. Each CDR3 is given with its conserved first and last residue. D genes are given only for firm matches. Not every row has a clone size; where given, it reads once, few, many or a size class.

v_call	clone_size	d_call	j_call	cdr3_nt	cdr3_aa
TRBV20-1	few	TRBD2	TRBJ2-2	TGCAGTGCTAGAGTGAGACTAGCGGGGGGGCCCACCGGGGAGCTGTTTTTT	CSARVRLAGGPTGELFF
TRBV2	few	TRBD2	TRBJ2-4	TGTGCCAGCAGTGACGGGGCGGCTCTGGGGGGGATTCAGTACTTC	CASSDGAALGGIQYF
TRBV19	-	TRBD1	TRBJ1-1	TGTGCCAGTAGTATTGACAGGGTTGCTTTCTTT	CASSIDRVAFF
TRBV20-1	-	-	TRBJ1-4	TGCAGTGCTACACGGGACATTCGAGCTGAAAAACTGTTTTTT	CSATRDIRAEKLFF
TRBV28	few	TRBD1	TRBJ1-2	TGTGCCAGCAGCTTCTCTCGGACAGGGGGTGGTGGCTACACCTTC	CASSFSRTGGGGYTF
TRBV2	-	TRBD1	TRBJ1-5	TGTGCCAGCAGGATACAGGGGAGGAATCAGCCCCAGCATTTT	CASRIQGRNQPQHF
TRBV6-1	-	-	TRBJ1-6	TGTGCCAGCAGTGACCCGAATTCACCCCTCCACTTT	CASSDPNSPLHF
TRBV5-4	-	-	TRBJ2-2	TGTGCCCAGCAGGCAGGGCCGAACACCGGGGAGCTGTTTTTT	CAQQAGPNTGELFF
TRBV4-2	-	-	TRBJ1-1	TGTGCCAGCAGCCAAGAGGGAGAGGGGGACACTGAAGCTTTCTTT	CASSQEGEGDTEAFF
TRBV15	few	-	TRBJ1-5	TGTGCCACCAGCAGAGATAGACACCCTCAGCCCCAGCATTTT	CATSRDRHPQPQHF
TRBV20-1	-	-	TRBJ1-3	TGCAGTGCTACCCGCGGACCGGTCGGAAACACCATATATTTT	CSATRGPVGNTIYF
TRBV7-9	few	-	TRBJ1-6	TGTGCCAGCAGCTTATTATCCCAGGGTCGTAGCGGGTCACCCCTCCACTTT	CASSLLSQGRSGSPLHF
TRBV27	few	-	TRBJ1-3	TGTGCCAGCAGTTTTGTCCAAGCCAACACCATATATTTT	CASSFVQANTIYF
TRBV20-1	-	TRBD1	TRBJ1-1	TGCAGTGCTAGAGATATGCAGGGGGGGACTGAAGCTTTCTTT	CSARDMQGGTEAFF
TRBV7-2	-	-	TRBJ2-2	TGTGCCAGCAGCTTAAGGCGGCCGGGGAACACCGGGGAGCTGTTTTTT	CASSLRRPGNTGELFF
TRBV11-2	few	-	TRBJ1-2	TGTGCCAGCAGCACAGGGAACTATGGCTACACCTTC	CASSTGNYGYTF
TRBV11-3	few	-	TRBJ1-1	TGTGCCAGCAGCGAAAGACAGGCGAACACTGAAGCTTTCTTT	CASSERQANTEAFF
TRBV5-4	few	TRBD1	TRBJ1-2	TGTGCCAGCGGACAGGGGGCTAACTATGGCTACACCTTC	CASGQGANYGYTF
TRBV20-1	-	TRBD2	TRBJ2-3	TGCAGTGCTAGCTTGACTAGCGGGGATACGCAGTATTTT	CSASLTSGDTQYF
TRBV5-4	-	TRBD2	TRBJ2-1	TGTGCCAGCGGGGGACGGACTAGCGGGGGGCCCGGCAATGAGCAGTTCTTC	CASGGRTSGGPGNEQFF
TRBV5-8	-	-	TRBJ2-5	TGTGCCAGCAGCGCGGGGTTCAGGCAAGAGACCCAGTACTTC	CASSAGFRQETQYF
TRBV6-1	few	-	TRBJ2-7	TGTGCCAGCAGAACAGGGGAGGGTGAGCAGTACTTC	CASRTGEGEQYF
TRBV7-2	once	-	TRBJ2-1	TGTGCCAGCAGCTCCACCTCTTCCCCGGGTGAGCAGTTCTTC	CASSSTSSPGEQFF
TRBV7-9	-	-	TRBJ2-2	TGTGCCAGCAGCTTAGGAGGGGGGGCCGCGAACACCGGGGAGCTGTTTTTT	CASSLGGGAANTGELFF
TRBV5-4	once	TRBD1	TRBJ1-6	TGTGCCAGCAGCTTGGGCAGGGGGGATTCACCCCTCCACTTT	CASSLGRGDSPLHF
TRBV19	few	-	TRBJ2-2	TGTGCCAGTAGTATAGGCTCAGGCTCCGGGGAGCTGTTTTTT	CASSIGSGSGELFF